This TCR beta chain is from a study of technical replicates of blood from a handful of donors (dated by TCRdb to 2016 to 2017). The library was generated by the immunoSEQ multiplex PCR assay. TCRdb took over this immuneACCESS table, retaining in-frame rearrangements with V and J assigned. Such tables are incomplete; in checked studies, under half of the missing clones stem from an unresolved V gene, and the remainder is unexplained. The sample data list tens of thousands of clones, and roughly 96% of these were observed just once. The ten largest account for roughly 0.28% of the sample. The germline V and J ends show losses of 4 bases and 8 bases respectively, and no gene match explains 7 bases of the junction. Counted from cysteine to phenylalanine, this CDR3 has 15 amino acids. Only the CDR3 part of the read is kept: 45 bases, read in frame from the first base. CDR1 and CDR2 are drawn from the germline V gene: SGHRS, YFSETQ.

In the case of this clone: Which antigen it targets is not known. Base qualities were left out, and no much larger clone turns up one base away.

Recombination joined TRBV5-1 with TRBJ2-1; a stretch of 12 junction bases matches TRBD2. Sequencing used T cells isolated from PBMCs. This TCR was sampled from a human donor in good health. The CDR3 protein sequence reads: CASSPGLAGFHEQFF. In nucleotides, the sequence is TGCGCCAGCAGCCCCGGACTAGCGGGATTTCATGAGCAGTTCTTC. The CDR3, completed at both ends by the reference TRBV5-1 and TRBJ2-1 genes, gives the full variable domain KAGVTQTPRYLIKTRGQQVTLSCSPISGHRSVSWYQQTPGQGLQFLFEYFSETQRNKGNFPGRFSGRQFSNSRSEMNVSTLELGDSALYLCASSPGLAGFHEQFFGPGTRLTVL.